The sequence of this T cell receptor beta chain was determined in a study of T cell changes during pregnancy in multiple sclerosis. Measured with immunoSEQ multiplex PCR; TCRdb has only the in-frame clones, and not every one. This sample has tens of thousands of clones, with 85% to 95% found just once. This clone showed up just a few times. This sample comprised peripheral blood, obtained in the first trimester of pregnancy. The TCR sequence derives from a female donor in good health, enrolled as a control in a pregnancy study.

CDR3 coding DNA: TGCGCCAGCAGCTTGGGTGCAGGGCAGGGGGAAAAACTGTTTTTT. Translated, it gives CASSLGAGQGEKLFF. The chain links TRBV5-1 to TRBJ1-4; D possibly corresponds to TRBD1 (6 bases). Germline values: CDR1 SGHRS, CDR2 YFSETQ. Deletions cut 0 bases from V and 8 bases from J, with 14 bases between. This CDR3 contains 15 residues.